This TCR beta chain was captured by sequencing in a study of neurological immune-mediated disorders. The time point was: longitudinal time-point 3. From germline, CDR1 is SGHRS and CDR2 YFSETQ. The CDR3 loop spans 13 amino acids. V lost 5 bases, J lost 7 bases, and 13 bases lay in between. This clonotype has a count of ten or more. The cDNA came from 5'RACE with 10-nucleotide random UMIs. From the 5' RACE reads, TCRdb called clonotypes with MiXCR, one entry per CDR3 protein. There are 53,000 or so distinct CDR3 sequences in the sample; roughly 8.8% occur only once, and 1.5% to 2% lies in the top ten. The chain couples TRBV5-1 to TRBJ1-5; no firm D call. This TCR was sampled from a middle-aged woman in good health. Sequenced sample: PBMCs. The CDR3 here is CASRTGPGQPQHF. The CDR3 bases are TGCGCCAGCAGAACGGGCCCGGGCCAGCCCCAGCATTTT. Together with reference TRBV5-1 and TRBJ1-5, the CDR3 gives the full variable domain: KAGVTQTPRYLIKTRGQQVTLSCSPISGHRSVSWYQQTPGQGLQFLFEYFSETQRNKGNFPGRFSGRQFSNSRSEMNVSTLELGDSALYLCASRTGPGQPQHFGDGTRLSIL.